The 10 T cell receptor beta chains reported below all come from one sample, sequenced in a study of blood T cell repertoires in COVID-19. Data came from immunoSEQ multiplex PCR; TCRdb stores just in-frame clones and leaves some out. Of more than 95,000 clones in the sample, about nine tenths were seen once. The sample taken for sequencing was peripheral blood. These TCRs come from a woman over 75 in a cohort sampled during active COVID-19.

The rearrangement links TRBV18 to TRBJ1-5; TRBD1 might be the D (5 bases). Per the germline V gene, CDR1 is KGHSH and CDR2 is LQKENI. The CDR3 length is 14 residues. V gave up 6 bases and J gave up 0 bases, with 9 bases separating them. The chain's CDR3 is CASSTTDSNQPQHF. The CDR3 DNA reads TGTGCCAGCTCGACGACAGATAGCAATCAGCCCCAGCATTTT. The full variable domain, in which reference TRBV18 and TRBJ1-5 provide the parts outside the CDR3, is NAGVMQNPRHLVRRRGQEARLRCSPMKGHSHVYWYRQLPEEGLKFMVYLQKENIIDESGMPKERFSAEFPKEGPSILRIQQVVRGDSAAYFCASSTTDSNQPQHFGDGTRLSIL.

The rearrangement uses TRBV3-1 (or the pseudogene TRBV3-2) and TRBJ2-7, with 11 bases fitting TRBD1. J lost 3 bases, V lost 0 bases, and 4 bases had no gene match. Germline CDR1 and CDR2: LGHDT and YNNKEL (reference sequence). The CDR3 is 16 amino acids. The CDR3 loop reads CASSQDGQGANYEQYF. The CDR3, as DNA: TGTGCCAGCAGCCAAGATGGACAGGGGGCAAACTACGAGCAGTACTTC.

This clone was seen a single time. The V and J genes are TRBV9 and TRBJ2-3, with 13 nucleotides matching TRBD2. The CDR3 extends over 19 amino acids. Germline-derived CDR1 and CDR2 are SGDLS and YYNGEE. V trimming: 3 bases; J trimming: 3 bases; junction bases outside the gene matches: 13. CDR3 region: CASSAELAGGPTITDTQYF. In nucleotides, the CDR3 is TGTGCCAGCAGCGCCGAACTAGCGGGGGGGCCAACAATAACAGATACGCAGTATTTT.

This clone has more than one count but fewer than ten. This rearrangement joins TRBV11-3 to TRBJ1-5; 8 nucleotides match TRBD1. Germline assignment: CDR1 SGHNT and CDR2 YENEEA. The CDR3 loop spans 15 amino acids. V shed 3 bases, J shed 2 bases, and the junction held 3 bases outside the gene matches. The CDR3 protein is CASSLQGACNQPQHF. In DNA form, the CDR3 reads TGTGCCAGCAGCTTGCAGGGGGCTTGCAATCAGCCCCAGCATTTT.

This chain connects TRBV5-1 to TRBJ2-3, with 8 bases aligning to TRBD1. Germline trimming cut 4 bases from V and 6 bases from J; bases unmatched to any gene: 7. This CDR3 region has 14 residues. Germline values: CDR1 SGHRS, CDR2 YFSETQ. In DNA, the CDR3 is TGCGCCAGCAGCCCCGGACAGGGTTCCGATACGCAGTATTTT. Amino acids: CASSPGQGSDTQYF. Supplemented by reference TRBV5-1 and TRBJ2-3, the full variable domain reads KAGVTQTPRYLIKTRGQQVTLSCSPISGHRSVSWYQQTPGQGLQFLFEYFSETQRNKGNFPGRFSGRQFSNSRSEMNVSTLELGDSALYLCASSPGQGSDTQYFGPGTRLTVL.

The CDR3 bases are TGTGCCAGCAGTGAATTTAACAGACCCTACGAGCAGTACTTC. Its protein is CASSEFNRPYEQYF. V gene TRBV6-1 combines with J gene TRBJ2-7, with D hard to call. Trimming left V 2 bases short and J 2 bases short, with 10 bases between. Germline loops: CDR1 MNHNS, CDR2 SASEGT. This CDR3 is 14 amino acids long.

This clone has only one observation. J is TRBJ2-1 and V is TRBV9; 14 bases fit TRBD2. This CDR3 contains 18 residues. Germline loops: CDR1 SGDLS, CDR2 YYNGEE. The junction had 6 bases not matched to a gene; V was cut back by 4 bases and J by 0 bases. The CDR3 protein is CASSTLGTSGGSYNEQFF. The CDR3 DNA follows: TGTGCCAGCAGCACCCTGGGGACTAGCGGGGGCTCCTACAATGAGCAGTTCTTC.

About this clone itself: One junction end disagrees with the germline gene, perhaps due to a read error. This chain links TRBV13 with TRBJ2-1; 8 bases line up with TRBD2. CDR3 length equals 16 residues. CDR1 and CDR2 (germline): PRHDT, FYEKMQ (reference sequence). As DNA, the CDR3 is TGTGCCAGCAGTTTAGTCCGAGGACTAGCTTCCCATGAGCAGTTCTTC. Translating gives CASSLVRGLASHEQFF.

The chain has TRBV24-1 and TRBJ1-5; D possibly corresponds to TRBD1 (5 bases). The CDR3 covers 14 residues. The V gene's germline CDR1 is KGHDR and CDR2 SFDVKD. The germline V and J ends were trimmed by 5 bases and 0 bases, with 7 bases remaining between them. CDR3 sequence (DNA): TGTGCCACCAGTGTGGGGGGTAGCAATCAGCCCCAGCATTTT. Its translation: CATSVGGSNQPQHF.

This sequence joins TRBV5-1 and TRBJ2-1; 12 bases line up with TRBD2. V shed 1 base and J 7 bases; nucleotides not matched to a gene: 15. Germline V lookup: CDR1 SGHRS, CDR2 YFSETQ. The CDR3 contains 19 residues. The CDR3 nucleotides are TGCGCCAGCAGCTTGCGGCCTTACTTGACTAGCGGGAGTTCAAATGAGCAGTTCTTC. This encodes CASSLRPYLTSGSSNEQFF.